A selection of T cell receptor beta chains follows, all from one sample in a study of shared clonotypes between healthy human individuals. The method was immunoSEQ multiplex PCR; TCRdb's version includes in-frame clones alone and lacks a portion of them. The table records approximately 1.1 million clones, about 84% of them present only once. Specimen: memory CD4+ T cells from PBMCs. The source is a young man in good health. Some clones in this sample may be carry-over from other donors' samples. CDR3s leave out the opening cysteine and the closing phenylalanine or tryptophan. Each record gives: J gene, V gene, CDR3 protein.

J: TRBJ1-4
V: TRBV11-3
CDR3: ASRPGQGDDGKGKLF

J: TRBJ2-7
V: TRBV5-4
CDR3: ASSLDRDRGYEQY

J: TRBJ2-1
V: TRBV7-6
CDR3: ASSLRLTGTAYNEQF

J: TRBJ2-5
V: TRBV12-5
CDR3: ASGLSTGGQETQY

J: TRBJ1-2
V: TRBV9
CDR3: ASSFMDRGDYGYT

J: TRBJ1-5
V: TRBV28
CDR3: ASSLIYSGTWSPPQH

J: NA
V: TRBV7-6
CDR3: ASSPGQGDLYEQY

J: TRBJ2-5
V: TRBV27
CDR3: ASSLEGGTKTQY

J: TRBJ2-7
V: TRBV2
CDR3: ASRPGLAGTTYEQY

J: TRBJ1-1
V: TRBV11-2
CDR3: ASSLDSGTEAF

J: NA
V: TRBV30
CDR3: AWSDGQGSEQY

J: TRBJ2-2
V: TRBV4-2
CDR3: ASSPGRGLF

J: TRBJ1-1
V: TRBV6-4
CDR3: ASSVNQGTEAF

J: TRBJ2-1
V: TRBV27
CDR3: ASSLSSYNEQF

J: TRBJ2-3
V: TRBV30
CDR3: AWSLTGSQDTQY

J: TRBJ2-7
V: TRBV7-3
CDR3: ASSPTGSSYEQY

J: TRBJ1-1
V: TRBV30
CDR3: AWSVQGVRTEAF

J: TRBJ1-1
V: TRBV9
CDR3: ASSVAMNTEAF

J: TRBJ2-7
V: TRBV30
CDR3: AWSANTYEQY

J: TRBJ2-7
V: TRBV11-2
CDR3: ASSLGPSSGPSYEQY

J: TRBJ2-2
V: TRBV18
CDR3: ASSPDSYTGELF

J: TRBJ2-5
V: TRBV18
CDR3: ASSPSSQETQY

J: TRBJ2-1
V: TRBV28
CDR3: ASRNLPDTYNEQF

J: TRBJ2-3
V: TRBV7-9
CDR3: ASSPRREPTDTQY

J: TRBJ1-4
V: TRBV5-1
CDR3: ASSLWGPGEKLF

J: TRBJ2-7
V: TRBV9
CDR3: ASSPRQGFDEQY

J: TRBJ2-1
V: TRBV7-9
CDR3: ASSLGAGRTYNEQF

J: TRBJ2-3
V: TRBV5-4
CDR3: ASSTRLAGGDTQY

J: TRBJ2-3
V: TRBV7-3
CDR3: ASSSSSSGSKVRDTQY